The T cell receptor (beta chain) described here comes from a study of chemoradiotherapy in HPV16-positive cancers. Study overall: Candidate HPV-specific T-cell clones and common TCR motifs came from functional assays in two HPV16-positive patients. Study conclusions and caveats: During treatment, candidate HPV-specific clones and E7-related motifs expanded in tumor. In HPV16-positive patients, HPV-responsive T-cell expansion tracked better recurrence-free survival.

Trimming removed 2 bases at V and 4 bases at J, with 14 bases between. This CDR3 has 15 residues. The germline gives CDR1 MNHNS, CDR2 SASEGT. Samples were taken several times over chemoradiotherapy. This clone has a handful of counts. The target antigen is unknown. The method was immunoSEQ multiplex PCR; TCRdb's version includes in-frame clones alone and lacks a portion of them. The sample yields around 40,000 clones, approximately 73% seen once. The sequence was collected from a human donor with HPV-associated anogenital cancer. The sample consisted of blood, taken from a patient who underwent chemoradiotherapy. The V and J genes are TRBV6-1 and TRBJ1-1; D is perhaps TRBD1 (6 bases). The chain's CDR3 is CASSELGGTGTEAFF. The CDR3 DNA is TGTGCCAGCAGTGAATTAGGGGGGACGGGCACTGAAGCTTTCTTT.